The clone carrying this T cell receptor beta chain was seen at least ten times. V was cut by 1 base and J by 5 bases, with 14 bases left in between. The V gene's germline CDR1 is DFQATT and CDR2 SNEGSKA (reference sequence). This CDR3 contains 14 residues. These data originate in a study of early T cells in non-severe SARS-CoV-2 infection. In the library, individual cDNA molecules carried attached unique molecular identifiers. TCRdb used MiXCR to reprocess the 5' RACE reads, holding one entry per CDR3 protein. This table holds some 38,000 distinct CDR3 sequences, roughly 5% found once. This sequence originates from an adult who was a healthcare worker with PCR-confirmed SARS-CoV-2 infection or an uninfected control (not recorded which). The sequencing sample was made of whole blood. The V call is TRBV20-1, the J call TRBJ2-5, with TRBD1 as a possible D gene (6 bases). In nucleotides, the CDR3 is TGCAGTGCTAGAGTGGTGGGACAAATGGAGACCCAGTACTTC. This codes for CSARVVGQMETQYF.